Listed here are 22 T cell receptor beta chains from one sample, sequenced in a study of blood T cell repertoires in COVID-19. Sequencing used immunoSEQ multiplex PCR; TCRdb keeps in-frame clones, though not all of them. Of fewer than 85,000 clones in the sample, 65% to 80% are singletons; the top ten hold around 28%. Sequencing was performed on peripheral blood. These receptors were obtained from an elderly woman with active or convalescent COVID-19.

The V call is TRBV19, the J call TRBJ2-2; D may be TRBD2 (6 bases). The V end lost 3 bases, the J end lost 9 bases, and 11 bases lay between the germline ends. The CDR3 totals 13 residues. In germline, CDR1 is LNHDA, CDR2 SQIVND (reference sequence). CDR3 loop: CASSMWGDRELFF. CDR3 coding DNA: TGTGCCAGTAGTATGTGGGGGGACCGGGAGCTGTTTTTT.

The chain uses TRBV6-1 and TRBJ2-6, with D unclear. V lost 1 base and J 1 base, leaving 5 bases between the germline ends. Germline CDR1 and CDR2: MNHNS and SASEGT. This CDR3 has 15 residues. The CDR3 loop reads CASSEEPSGANVLTF. Written as DNA, the CDR3 is TGTGCCAGCAGTGAAGAGCCATCTGGGGCCAACGTCCTGACTTTC.

The V call is TRBV6-5, the J call TRBJ1-1; D gene unclear. There are 14 residues in the CDR3. The V end was cut by 7 bases, the J end by 3 bases, with 15 bases between. Germline loops: CDR1 MNHEY, CDR2 SVGAGI. The CDR3 region is CASTRNSGYTEAFF. The DNA of the CDR3 is TGTGCCAGCACCAGAAACTCGGGGTACACTGAAGCTTTCTTT.

V usage is TRBV7-2 and J usage is TRBJ2-7, with D maybe TRBD2 (5 bases). Per germline, CDR1 SGHTA and CDR2 FQGNSA. Trimming cost V 3 bases and J 0 bases, with 9 bases left between them. This CDR3 contains 14 residues. The CDR3 spells CASSFFGLSYEQYF. As DNA, the CDR3 is TGTGCCAGCAGCTTTTTTGGACTCTCCTACGAGCAGTACTTC.

The chain employs TRBV6-1 and TRBJ1-5; 7 nucleotides agree with TRBD1. J was trimmed by 0 bases and V by 3 bases; bases with no gene match: 2. The CDR3 is 15 residues long. In germline, CDR1 is MNHNS, CDR2 SASEGT. CDR3 region: CASSDGTVSNQPQHF. The CDR3 nucleotides are TGTGCCAGCAGTGATGGGACAGTTAGCAATCAGCCCCAGCATTTT.

This clone has more than one count but fewer than ten. The chain recombines TRBV9 with TRBJ2-5; TRBD2 aligns across 7 bases. Germline V gene lookup returns CDR1 SGDLS and CDR2 YYNGEE. J lost 2 bases, V lost 0 bases, and 1 base had no gene match. The CDR3 runs to 14 residues. CDR3: CASSVGGGQETQYF. The DNA for the CDR3 is TGTGCCAGCAGCGTAGGCGGGGGTCAAGAGACCCAGTACTTC.

The chain combines TRBV7-2 with TRBJ1-2; D is possibly TRBD1 (5 bases). This CDR3 is 15 amino acids long. The V and J ends lost 3 bases and 1 base respectively, with 12 bases between them. From germline, CDR1 is SGHTA and CDR2 FQGNSA. This chain's CDR3 is CASSLGQAGNYGYTF. Here the CDR3 DNA reads TGTGCCAGCAGCTTGGGGCAGGCCGGTAACTATGGCTACACCTTC.

The chain has TRBV6-2 or TRBV6-3 and TRBJ2-4; TRBD1 matches at 8 bases. Trimming at V came to 6 bases and at J to 3 bases, leaving 16 bases not matched to a gene. The CDR3 contains 18 residues. CDR1 is MNHEY, CDR2 SVGEGT, per germline. This CDR3 reads CASSRGQGAGIGKNIQYF. CDR3 nucleotide sequence: TGTGCCAGCAGCCGTGGACAGGGCGCGGGGATAGGCAAAAACATTCAGTACTTC.

This clone was recorded many times. This chain joins TRBV9 and TRBJ2-2; perhaps TRBD2 as D (7 bases). V shed 6 bases and J shed 3 bases, with 15 bases lying between them. Germline CDR1 and CDR2: SGDLS and YYNGEE. The CDR3 covers 15 residues. CDR3 protein: CASNTEGGDTGELFF. The CDR3 DNA follows: TGTGCCAGCAACACCGAAGGGGGGGACACCGGGGAGCTGTTTTTT.

The rearrangement uses TRBV6-5 and TRBJ1-1; no clear D gene. From germline, CDR1 is MNHEY and CDR2 SVGAGI. The CDR3 has 15 amino acids. The V end was cut by 3 bases, the J end by 4 bases, with 15 bases between. The CDR3 spells CASSYIPGEVTEAFF. CDR3 nucleotides: TGTGCCAGCAGTTATATTCCGGGTGAGGTCACTGAAGCTTTCTTT.

The chain uses TRBV4-3 and TRBJ2-7; D might be TRBD2 (5 bases). The ends were cut back, 5 bases at V and 2 bases at J, with 13 bases in the middle. CDR3 length: 14 residues. Germline CDR1 is LGHNA and CDR2 is YSLEER. The CDR3 region is CASSAGLGTYEQYF. CDR3 coding DNA: TGCGCCAGCAGCGCGGGCCTCGGGACCTACGAGCAGTACTTC.

The chain links TRBV5-1 to TRBJ1-2; no clear D gene. Germline-derived CDR1 and CDR2 are SGHRS and YFSETQ. The V and J ends lost 3 bases and 8 bases respectively, with 20 bases between them. This CDR3 spans 15 amino acids. CDR3 in amino acids: CASSYVGSGETGYTF. CDR3 sequence (DNA): TGCGCCAGCAGCTATGTGGGGAGCGGCGAAACCGGCTACACCTTC.

The chain employs TRBV29-1 and TRBJ2-5, with 7 bases matching TRBD2. The V and J ends lost 3 bases and 5 bases, in that order; junction bases with no gene match: 3. Germline assignment: CDR1 SQVTM and CDR2 ANQGSEA. This CDR3 spans 12 amino acids. The CDR3 sequence is CSVDGAGETQYF. CDR3 DNA: TGCAGCGTTGATGGAGCGGGGGAGACCCAGTACTTC.

This clone was detected only a few times. The chain employs TRBV30 and TRBJ1-2; the D is unclear. This CDR3 spans 12 amino acids. Germline values: CDR1 GTSNPN, CDR2 SVGIG (reference sequence). V lost 2 bases and J 7 bases, leaving 11 bases between the germline ends. In DNA form, the CDR3 reads TGTGCCTGGAGTACCGGGATCGGTGGCTACACCTTC. It codes for CAWSTGIGGYTF.

This chain connects TRBV19 to TRBJ2-1; 9 bases fit TRBD2. Germline assignment: CDR1 LNHDA and CDR2 SQIVND (reference sequence). J gave up 7 bases and V 5 bases, and 3 bases lay outside the gene matches. This CDR3 is 13 amino acids long. CDR3 sequence (DNA): TGTGCCAGTAGTCTGCGGGGGGGGAATGAGCAGTTCTTC. Amino acid sequence: CASSLRGGNEQFF. The complete variable domain, with remaining parts taken from reference TRBV19 and TRBJ2-1, reads DGGITQSPKYLFRKEGQNVTLSCEQNLNHDAMYWYRQDPGQGLRLIYYSQIVNDFQKGDIAEGYSVSREKKESFPLTVTSAQKNPTAFYLCASSLRGGNEQFFGPGTRLTVL.

This chain joins TRBV4-3 and TRBJ1-2; D might be TRBD1 (6 bases). V was cut by 0 bases and J by 6 bases, with 14 bases left in between. There are 15 residues in the CDR3. Germline V gene lookup returns CDR1 LGHNA and CDR2 YSLEER. DNA for the CDR3: TGCGCCAGCAGCCAAGATCAGGGGTCGGGTAATGGCTACACCTTC. Translated, it gives CASSQDQGSGNGYTF.

In DNA, the CDR3 is TGTGCCAGCAGTTGGGGGGAAGGCACTGAAGCTTTCTTT. Its translation: CASSWGEGTEAFF. The V and J genes are TRBV6-6 and TRBJ1-1; a weak D match, TRBD1 (5 bases). Germline V gene data show CDR1 as MNHNY and CDR2 as SVGAGI (reference sequence). The CDR3 sequence is 13 residues long. Trimming took off 4 bases at V and 4 bases at J, with 10 bases between the two ends.

In this sample, this clone turned up a few times. This chain connects TRBV4-1 to TRBJ1-6, with unresolved D. Germline lookup yields CDR1 MGHRA and CDR2 YSYEKL. Trimming left V 0 bases short and J 0 bases short, with 6 bases between. The CDR3 length is 16 residues. The CDR3 sequence: CASSQDRSSYNSPLHF. Here the CDR3 DNA reads TGCGCCAGCAGCCAAGATCGCAGCTCCTATAATTCACCCCTCCACTTT.

The chain uses TRBV27 and TRBJ2-7, with 9 bases matching TRBD1. The junction had 8 bases not matched to a gene; V was cut back by 5 bases and J by 6 bases. The CDR3 spans 14 residues. From germline, CDR1 is MNHEY and CDR2 SMNVEV (reference sequence). DNA for the CDR3: TGTGCCAGCAGTCCACCATGGACAGGGGCCGAGCAGTACTTC. Residues: CASSPPWTGAEQYF.

This chain connects TRBV19 to TRBJ1-1, with D possibly TRBD1 on 5 matching bases. Germline V CDR1 and CDR2: LNHDA, SQIVND (reference sequence). The CDR3 length is 15 residues. Trimming left V 0 bases short and J 1 base short, with 9 bases between. The CDR3 is CASSIDGATNTEAFF. DNA of the CDR3: TGTGCCAGTAGTATAGATGGGGCTACGAACACTGAAGCTTTCTTT.

V and J are TRBV7-2 and TRBJ2-1; 8 bases agree with TRBD2. Per the germline V gene, CDR1 is SGHTA and CDR2 is FQGNSA. The CDR3 runs to 16 residues. The trim removed 0 bases at V and 7 bases at J, leaving 8 bases unmatched. The DNA for the CDR3 is TGTGCCAGCAGCTTAGCGGGGCGGGGGGTAAATAATGAGCAGTTCTTC. The encoded protein is CASSLAGRGVNNEQFF. The full variable domain, completed using reference TRBV7-2 and TRBJ2-1, is GAGVSQSPSNKVTEKGKDVELRCDPISGHTALYWYRQSLGQGLEFLIYFQGNSAPDKSGLPSDRFSAERTGGSVSTLTIQRTQQEDSAVYLCASSLAGRGVNNEQFFGPGTRLTVL.

This chain uses TRBV5-1 with TRBJ2-2, with 11 bases identical to TRBD2. The trim removed 0 bases at V and 9 bases at J, leaving 4 bases unmatched. The CDR3 is 15 residues long. Germline V lookup: CDR1 SGHRS, CDR2 YFSETQ. CDR3 sequence: CASSLGLAGTRELFF. CDR3 coding DNA: TGCGCCAGCAGCTTGGGACTAGCGGGGACCAGGGAGCTGTTTTTT.